Listed below are T cell receptor beta chains from one sample, sequenced in a study of T cell responses to AZD1222 COVID-19 vaccine. Only in-frame clones appear in the TCRdb table, and some are missing; sequencing was by immunoSEQ multiplex PCR. Among approximately 74,000 clones listed, 80% to 90% were seen once. The source was peripheral blood, collected on day 0 of AZD1222 vaccination. Every receptor here comes from an adult in good health. Each CDR3 is given with its conserved first and last residue. A D gene is named only where the DNA matches it firmly. Clone sizes are given selectively: once, few, many, or a class where the clone is expanded.

V gene	clone size	J gene	D gene	CDR3 DNA	CDR3 protein
TRBV12-3/TRBV12-4	-	TRBJ2-5	-	TGTGCCAGCAGTCGTGAGACCCAGTACTTC	CASSRETQYF
TRBV3-1/TRBV3-2	once	TRBJ2-5	TRBD2	TGTGCCAGCAGCCCCCCGACTAGCGGGGGAGAGACCCAGTACTTC	CASSPPTSGGETQYF
TRBV28	-	TRBJ1-5	-	TGTGCCAGCAGTTCCAGACAGGTGAGACAGCCCCAGCATTTT	CASSSRQVRQPQHF
TRBV4-1	-	TRBJ1-5	-	TGCGCCAGCAGAAAGACAGGAGATAGCAATCAGCCCCAGCATTTT	CASRKTGDSNQPQHF
TRBV7-9	-	TRBJ2-2	TRBD2	TGTGCCAGCAGCCCCCCGGGGGGGCGTCGCACCGGGGAGCTGTTTTTT	CASSPPGGRRTGELFF
TRBV20-1	-	TRBJ2-7	-	TGCAGTGTTCGCCAGCTCTACGAGCAGTACTTC	CSVRQLYEQYF
TRBV15	-	TRBJ1-2	-	TGTGCCACCAGCACTGGAGCGGGGTACGCTGGCTACACCTTC	CATSTGAGYAGYTF
TRBV9	-	TRBJ2-3	TRBD2	TGTGCCAGCAGCTTCCTAGCGGGGGGCCCTGCAGATACGCAGTATTTT	CASSFLAGGPADTQYF
TRBV28	-	TRBJ1-4	-	TGTGCCAGCAGCCCCCGTCGCCCAGGGGAACTGTTTTTT	CASSPRRPGELFF
TRBV11-2	once	TRBJ1-4	-	TGTGCCAGCAGCTTAGATCACAGGATGGAAGAAAAACTGTTTTTT	CASSLDHRMEEKLFF
TRBV30	-	TRBJ1-5	-	TGTGCCTGGAGGGGACCCCAACTCAATCAGCCCCAGCATTTT	CAWRGPQLNQPQHF
TRBV30	once	TRBJ2-1	-	TGTGCCTGGAGTGTTGATGCTAGAAACAATGAGCAGTTCTTC	CAWSVDARNNEQFF
TRBV15	-	TRBJ1-5	-	TGTGCCACCAGCAGAGATGTTGGGCAGGGAGGGGACAATCAGCCCCAGCATTTT	CATSRDVGQGGDNQPQHF